The TCR beta chain described here comes from a study of blood T cell repertoires in COVID-19. At the level of the study: Sites in the United States, Italy and Spain provided acute and convalescent COVID-19 samples. The cDNA or gDNA used as material had been derived from T cells, B-cell-depleted T cells, or PBMCs.

Original processing methods: Amplification with reference gene primers provided the estimates of nucleated cell counts. Sequencing used immunoSEQ multiplex PCR; TCRdb keeps in-frame clones, though not all of them. That table furnishes V, J and clone size, whereas the DNA furnished D and trimming. The table has more than 200,000 clones, about 88% seen once. Trimming cost V 5 bases and J 5 bases; bases outside gene matches: 2. The CDR3 extends over 14 amino acids. Germline CDR1 is SGHAT and CDR2 is FQDESV (reference sequence). The rearrangement uses TRBV11-1 and TRBJ1-4; TRBD1 matches 10 bases. The sequenced material came from peripheral blood. The sequence came from a woman in her forties who had recovered from COVID-19. CDR3 region: CASSRGQGNEKLFF. The CDR3 DNA is TGTGCCAGCAGCCGGGGACAGGGGAATGAAAAACTGTTTTTT. The whole variable domain, filled in from reference TRBV11-1 and TRBJ1-4, reads EAEVAQSPRYKITEKSQAVAFWCDPISGHATLYWYRQILGQGPELLVQFQDESVVDDSQLPKDRFSAERLKGVDSTLKIQPAELGDSAMYLCASSRGQGNEKLFFGSGTQLSVL.